What follows are 28 T cell receptor beta chains derived from one specimen sequenced in a study of lung T cells in sarcoidosis with Löfgren's syndrome. Via MiXCR, TCRdb re-called the reads, giving one row per CDR3 protein. Here the sample spans 15,000 to 20,000 distinct CDR3 sequences, roughly 22% being singletons. Material: CD4+ T cells from PBMCs. Receptors were obtained from a human donor with sarcoidosis (Löfgren's syndrome or another form), or a control subject (not recorded which).

This clonotype has only a few counts. This chain connects TRBV4-3 to TRBJ2-7; 12 nucleotides line up with TRBD2. Germline trimming cut 0 bases from V and 2 bases from J; bases unmatched to any gene: 2. CDR1 LGHNA and CDR2 YSLEER come from the germline V gene. The CDR3 has 16 amino acids. CDR3 DNA: TGCGCCAGCAGCCAAGAGACTAGCGGGGGCCCCTACGAGCAGTACTTC. Translated, it gives CASSQETSGGPYEQYF.

This clonotype was detected many times. The gene calls are TRBV6-1 and TRBJ2-1, with 12 bases identical to TRBD2. The CDR3 covers 16 residues. CDR1 and CDR2 from the germline V gene are MNHNS and SASEGT. Trimming removed 5 bases from V and 0 bases from J; junction bases left unmatched: 2. The CDR3 DNA reads as TGTGCCAGCAGTAAGACTAGCGGGAGCTCCTACAATGAGCAGTTCTTC. This encodes CASSKTSGSSYNEQFF.

This clonotype counts as medium-sized. The chain joins TRBV28 to TRBJ2-3; a weak D match, TRBD2 (5 bases). The V gene lost 3 bases and the J gene lost 5 bases, with 9 bases spanning the gap. There are 13 residues in the CDR3. The germline gives CDR1 MDHEN, CDR2 SYDVKM. The CDR3 reads CASSLSGRDTQYF. The CDR3 DNA reads TGTGCCAGCAGTTTGTCGGGGAGAGATACGCAGTATTTT.

This clonotype is classed as medium-sized. The rearrangement links TRBV6-2 or TRBV6-3 to TRBJ2-1; no reliable D call. The CDR3 runs to 13 residues. Trimming cost V 4 bases and J 3 bases, with 7 bases left between them. Germline values: CDR1 MNHEY, CDR2 SVGEGT. Here the CDR3 reads CASSLDLYNEQFF. The CDR3 DNA sequence: TGTGCCAGCAGTTTGGACCTCTACAATGAGCAGTTCTTC.

This clonotype was found many times. The rearrangement links TRBV28 to TRBJ1-5; D perhaps matches TRBD1 (5 bases). This CDR3 spans 16 amino acids. Per germline, CDR1 MDHEN and CDR2 SYDVKM. Trimming took 3 bases from V and 2 from J, leaving 14 bases between them. Written as DNA, the CDR3 is TGTGCCAGCAGTTTTGGGCAGGGTGCGGGCAATCAGCCCCAGCATTTT. Its protein product is CASSFGQGAGNQPQHF.

In its sample, this clonotype was seen many times. The chain has TRBV4-3 and TRBJ1-2; D is unresolved. Germline V CDR1 and CDR2: LGHNA, YSLEER. The CDR3 has 14 amino acids. Trimming left V 0 bases short and J 3 bases short, with 8 bases between. CDR3 region: CASSQDPADYGYTF. CDR3 bases: TGCGCCAGCAGCCAAGACCCGGCAGACTATGGCTACACCTTC.

This clonotype occurred many times. This chain links TRBV2 with TRBJ1-5; D is ambiguous. The CDR3 covers 14 residues. Germline-derived CDR1 and CDR2 are SNHLY and FYNNEI. Trimming took off 0 bases at V and 5 bases at J, with 8 bases between the two ends. The CDR3 loop is CASSEADLDQPQHF. The CDR3 nucleotides read TGTGCCAGCAGTGAAGCGGATCTCGATCAGCCCCAGCATTTT.

This clonotype is medium-sized (0.01 to 0.1%) within its sample. The chain employs TRBV15 and TRBJ2-5; perhaps D is TRBD1 or TRBD2 (5 bases each). This CDR3 has 13 residues. CDR1 and CDR2 (germline): LNHNV, YYDKDF (reference sequence). The V and J ends lost 0 bases and 8 bases respectively, with 10 bases between them. The CDR3 loop is CATSRESRGTQYF. The CDR3, as DNA: TGTGCCACCAGCAGAGAATCGAGGGGAACCCAGTACTTC.

This clonotype was seen a few times. The V and J genes are TRBV12-3 or TRBV12-4 and TRBJ2-3, with TRBD2 identical over 7 bases. CDR3 size: 13 residues. The V gene end was trimmed by 6 bases and the J gene end by 8 bases; junction bases not matched to a gene: 8. The CDR3 coding sequence is TGTGCCAGCAGATGGGGAGGGATGGGTACGCAGTATTTT. It yields the protein CASRWGGMGTQYF.

About this clonotype: Relative to the germline gene, one junction end is altered; a read error may explain this. The chain links TRBV30 to TRBJ1-1, with a weak D call TRBD1 (5 bases). The germline V gene has CDR1 GTSNPN and CDR2 SVGIG (reference sequence). The CDR3 consists of 14 residues. CDR3 DNA: TGTGCCCGGAGGGCGGGACGATTTCCCACTGAAGCTTTCTTT. Its protein product is CARRAGRFPTEAFF.

This clonotype was counted once. One base away lies a much larger clone, so this may be a sequencing read error. The V and J genes are TRBV2 and TRBJ1-2; 9 bases are a match to TRBD1. CDR3 length equals 14 residues. The germline V gene encodes CDR1 SNHLY and CDR2 FYNNEI. The CDR3 nucleotides are TGTGCCAGCGGTGAACAGGGGGCAAACTATGGCTACACCTTC. Protein product: CASGEQGANYGYTF. Together with reference TRBV2 and TRBJ1-2, the CDR3 gives the full variable domain: EPEVTQTPSHQVTQMGQEVILRCVPISNHLYFYWYRQILGQKVEFLVSFYNNEISEKSEIFDDQFSVERPDGSNFTLKIRSTKLEDSAMYFCASGEQGANYGYTFGSGTRLTVV.

With respect to this clonotype: This sequence may be a read error, since a much larger clone differs from it by one base. The conserved phenylalanine or tryptophan is not found at the CDR3 terminus, so this likely reflects a read error. This chain uses TRBV29-1 with TRBJ2-5, with 7 bases identical to TRBD1. The V gene's germline CDR1 is SQVTM and CDR2 ANQGSEA. Trimming removed 0 bases from V and 3 bases from J; junction bases left unmatched: 10. The CDR3 length is 16 residues. CDR3 loop: CSVEDVRDSLEETQYL. DNA of the CDR3: TGCAGCGTTGAAGATGTCCGGGACAGCCTAGAAGAGACCCAGTACCTC.

This clonotype was recorded many times. This chain links TRBV2 with TRBJ1-5; a weak D match, TRBD1 (5 bases). The CDR3 runs 14 residues. Germline V gene data show CDR1 as SNHLY and CDR2 as FYNNEI. Trimming took off 2 bases at V and 2 bases at J, with 7 bases between the two ends. The CDR3 loop is CASSESGRNQPQHF. The CDR3 DNA is TGTGCCAGCAGTGAATCAGGGCGCAATCAGCCCCAGCATTTT.

This clonotype was picked up many times. The CDR3 sequence: CASSLGGFNGELFF. The CDR3 bases are TGTGCCAGCAGCTTGGGTGGGTTTAACGGGGAGCTGTTTTTT. V is TRBV5-4 and J is TRBJ2-2, with D hard to call. The CDR3 contains 14 residues. V was pared by 0 bases and J by 7 bases, with 10 bases between. Germline V lookup: CDR1 SGHNT, CDR2 YYREEE (reference sequence).

This rearrangement joins TRBV11-3 to TRBJ2-3; D call uncertain. Trimming took 3 bases from V and 3 from J, leaving 10 bases between them. The CDR3 extends over 14 amino acids. Germline assignment: CDR1 SGHNT and CDR2 YENEEA. The CDR3, as DNA: TGTGCCAGCAGCTTGAGACTGGGAACAGATACGCAGTATTTT. As protein: CASSLRLGTDTQYF.

This clonotype occurred many times. The rearrangement links TRBV3-1 to TRBJ2-4, with 7 bases matching TRBD2. The germline CDR1 and CDR2 sequences are LGHDT and YNNKEL (reference sequence). The CDR3 spans 14 residues. J gave up 7 bases and V 2 bases, and 5 bases lay outside the gene matches. The DNA of the CDR3 is TGTGCCAGCAGCCAAAGCGGGATAGGGAACATTCAGTACTTC. Translation: CASSQSGIGNIQYF.

This clonotype was seen more than once but under ten times. Just one base apart from a much larger clone, this may be a read error. The chain employs TRBV2 and TRBJ1-5; D unresolved. Germline CDR1 and CDR2: SNHLY and FYNNEI. The CDR3 has 13 amino acids. CDR3 sequence: CASNMGGDQSQHF. The CDR3 nucleotides read TGTGCCAGCAACATGGGTGGGGATCAGTCCCAGCATTTT.

The sample holds a few counts of this clonotype. The chain is built from TRBV2 and TRBJ2-7; no reliable D call. This CDR3 is 18 amino acids long. CDR1 and CDR2 from the germline V gene are SNHLY and FYNNEI. V lost 4 bases and J 1 base, leaving 23 bases between the germline ends. For the CDR3, the DNA is TGTGCCAGCAGTGCAAGAACCCCCGTAGGGTCGTTATCCTACGAGCAGTACTTC. Encoded protein: CASSARTPVGSLSYEQYF.

This clonotype has at least ten counts. The chain's CDR3 is CASTGGLTGLDTQYF. CDR3 nucleotide sequence: TGTGCCAGTACAGGCGGGTTGACGGGACTAGATACGCAGTATTTT. The chain employs TRBV19 and TRBJ2-3; D perhaps matches TRBD2 (6 bases). In germline, CDR1 is LNHDA, CDR2 SQIVND (reference sequence). The CDR3 spans 15 residues. The ends were cut back, 7 bases at V and 5 bases at J, with 19 bases in the middle.

Judged by abundance, this clonotype is medium-sized. The chain joins TRBV20-1 to TRBJ1-5; TRBD1 might be the D (5 bases). Looked up from germline, CDR1 is DFQATT and CDR2 is SNEGSKA (reference sequence). The CDR3 covers 11 residues. V lost 6 bases to trimming and J lost 3 bases, with 6 bases between them. CDR3: CSAGDNQPQHF. In DNA, the CDR3 is TGCAGTGCAGGGGACAATCAGCCCCAGCATTTT.

This clonotype came up many times. The rearrangement joins TRBV7-8 to TRBJ2-3, with 8 bases identical to TRBD1. Germline CDR1 and CDR2: SGHVS and FQNEAQ. V was clipped by 1 base and J by 1 base; unmatched bases: 1. This CDR3 is built from 15 residues. The CDR3 sequence is CASSLGGQGTDTQYF. CDR3 bases: TGTGCCAGCAGCTTAGGGGGACAGGGCACAGATACGCAGTATTTT.

This clonotype was counted a single time. An end of the junction does not agree with germline; a read error may underlie this. This chain uses TRBV6-5 with TRBJ2-3; D not certain. Germline V gives CDR1 MNHEY, CDR2 SVGAGI. CDR3 size: 14 residues. Here the CDR3 reads CASSGPRTSYEQYF. CDR3 nucleotides: TGTGCCAGCAGTGGTCCAAGAACCTCCTACGAGCAGTACTTT.

V gene TRBV20-1 combines with J gene TRBJ2-5, with 10 bases lining up with TRBD1. V lost 6 bases, J lost 7 bases, and 8 bases stayed unmatched. CDR1 and CDR2 from the germline V gene are DFQATT and SNEGSKA (reference sequence). The CDR3 has 13 residues. This CDR3 is CSALTGGIVTQYF. CDR3 coding DNA: TGCAGTGCCCTGACAGGGGGCATTGTGACCCAGTACTTC.

This clonotype was observed a handful of times. Possible read error: a much larger clone is one base away. This rearrangement joins TRBV28 to TRBJ2-3; D may be TRBD1 (5 bases). Germline CDR1 is MDHEN and CDR2 is SYDVKM. This CDR3 comprises 12 residues. CDR3 nucleotide sequence: TGTGCCGGCAGTCCCCCAGGGGATACGCAGTATTTT. Translated, it gives CAGSPPGDTQYF.

In this sample, this clonotype turned up many times. The gene calls are TRBV7-2 and TRBJ1-5; perhaps TRBD1 as D (5 bases). Germline V gene data show CDR1 as SGHTA and CDR2 as FQGNSA. The CDR3 is 15 residues long. V was clipped by 1 base and J by 4 bases, with 11 bases between them. As DNA, the CDR3 is TGTGCCAGCAGCTTAGAGGCAGGGAGGAATCAGCCCCAGCATTTT. Amino acids: CASSLEAGRNQPQHF.

This clonotype was seen ten or more times. The rearrangement joins TRBV10-1 to TRBJ2-3, with 7 nucleotides matching TRBD2. The CDR3 sequence is 16 residues long. Unmatched junction bases numbered 10, after V lost 5 bases and J lost 2 bases. The germline gives CDR1 WNHNN, CDR2 SYGVQD (reference sequence). As DNA, the CDR3 is TGCGCCAGCAGTCTCGGGAGGTCAGGCTTCACAGATACGCAGTATTTT. This translates into CASSLGRSGFTDTQYF.

This chain connects TRBV7-2 to TRBJ2-7, with 7 nucleotides matching TRBD2. Losses at the gene ends were 9 bases for V and 4 bases for J; bases not matched to a gene: 15. In germline, CDR1 is SGHTA, CDR2 FQGNSA. The CDR3 spans 15 residues. DNA of the CDR3: TGTACCAGTAGCCTAGTCACTAGCGTGCGATACGAGCAGTACTTC. Its translation is CTSSLVTSVRYEQYF.

By frequency in the sample, this clonotype is medium-sized (0.01 to 0.1%). The V gene is TRBV6-1, the J gene TRBJ1-3; D might be TRBD1 (5 bases). Germline V gives CDR1 MNHNS, CDR2 SASEGT. CDR3 size: 14 residues. Trimming cost V 6 bases and J 4 bases, with 13 bases left between them. This CDR3 is CASSSGKAGNTIYF. CDR3 bases: TGTGCCAGCAGCTCAGGGAAGGCGGGAAACACCATATATTTT.